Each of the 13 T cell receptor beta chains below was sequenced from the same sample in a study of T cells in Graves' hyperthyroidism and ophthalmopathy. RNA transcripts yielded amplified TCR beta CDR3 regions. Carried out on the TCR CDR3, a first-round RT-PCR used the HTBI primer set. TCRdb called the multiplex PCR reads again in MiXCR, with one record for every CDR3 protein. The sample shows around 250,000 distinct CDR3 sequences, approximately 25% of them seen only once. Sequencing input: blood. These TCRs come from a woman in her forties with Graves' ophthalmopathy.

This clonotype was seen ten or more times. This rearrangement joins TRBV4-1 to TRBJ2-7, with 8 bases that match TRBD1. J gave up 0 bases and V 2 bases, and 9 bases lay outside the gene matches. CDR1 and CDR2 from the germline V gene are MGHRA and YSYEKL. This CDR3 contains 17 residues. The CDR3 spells CASSQYAGQGLSYEQYF. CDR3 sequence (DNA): TGCGCCAGCAGCCAATACGCAGGACAGGGTCTCTCCTACGAGCAGTACTTC.

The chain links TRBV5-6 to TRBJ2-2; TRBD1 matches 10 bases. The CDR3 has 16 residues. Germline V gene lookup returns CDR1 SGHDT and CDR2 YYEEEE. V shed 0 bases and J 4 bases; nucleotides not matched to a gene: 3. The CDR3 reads CASSLVGQGITGELFF. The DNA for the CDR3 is TGTGCCAGCAGCTTGGTGGGACAGGGGATCACCGGGGAGCTGTTTTTT.

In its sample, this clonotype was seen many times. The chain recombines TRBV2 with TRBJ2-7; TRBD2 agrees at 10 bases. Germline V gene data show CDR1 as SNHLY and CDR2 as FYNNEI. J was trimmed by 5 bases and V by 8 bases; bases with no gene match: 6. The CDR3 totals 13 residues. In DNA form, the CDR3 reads TGTGCCAGCGAGGGACTAGCGTTCCACGAGCAGTACTTC. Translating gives CASEGLAFHEQYF. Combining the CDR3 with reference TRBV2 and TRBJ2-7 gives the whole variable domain EPEVTQTPSHQVTQMGQEVILRCVPISNHLYFYWYRQILGQKVEFLVSFYNNEISEKSEIFDDQFSVERPDGSNFTLKIRSTKLEDSAMYFCASEGLAFHEQYFGPGTRLTVT.

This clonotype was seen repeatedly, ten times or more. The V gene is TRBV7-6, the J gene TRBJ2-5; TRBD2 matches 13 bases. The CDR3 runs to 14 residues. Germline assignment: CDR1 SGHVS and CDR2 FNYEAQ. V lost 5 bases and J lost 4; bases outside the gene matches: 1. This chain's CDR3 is CASSRLAGGETQYF. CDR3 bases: TGTGCCAGCAGCCGACTAGCGGGAGGAGAGACCCAGTACTTC.

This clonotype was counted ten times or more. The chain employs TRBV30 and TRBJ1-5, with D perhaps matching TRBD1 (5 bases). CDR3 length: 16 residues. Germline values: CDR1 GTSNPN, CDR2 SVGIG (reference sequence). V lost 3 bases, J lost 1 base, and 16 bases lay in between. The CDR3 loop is CAWRPSARGSNQPQHF. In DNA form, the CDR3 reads TGTGCCTGGAGACCCTCAGCCCGGGGGAGCAATCAGCCCCAGCATTTT. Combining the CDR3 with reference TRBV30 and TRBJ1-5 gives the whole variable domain SQTIHQWPATLVQPVGSPLSLECTVEGTSNPNLYWYRQAAGRGLQLLFYSVGIGQISSEVPQNLSASRPQDRQFILSSKKLLLSDSGFYLCAWRPSARGSNQPQHFGDGTRLSIL.

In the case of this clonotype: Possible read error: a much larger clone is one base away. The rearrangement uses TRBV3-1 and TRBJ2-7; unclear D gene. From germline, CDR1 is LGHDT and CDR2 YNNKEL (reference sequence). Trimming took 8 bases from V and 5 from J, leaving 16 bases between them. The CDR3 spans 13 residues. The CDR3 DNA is TGTGCCAGCGGTCTCTCTTCCGCGGACGAGCAGTACTTC. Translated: CASGLSSADEQYF.

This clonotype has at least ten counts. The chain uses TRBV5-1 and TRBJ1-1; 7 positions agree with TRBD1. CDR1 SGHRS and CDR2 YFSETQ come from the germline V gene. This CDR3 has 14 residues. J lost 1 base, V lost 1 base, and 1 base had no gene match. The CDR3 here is CASSLPGGNTEAFF. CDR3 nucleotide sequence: TGCGCCAGCAGCTTGCCAGGGGGGAACACTGAAGCTTTCTTT.

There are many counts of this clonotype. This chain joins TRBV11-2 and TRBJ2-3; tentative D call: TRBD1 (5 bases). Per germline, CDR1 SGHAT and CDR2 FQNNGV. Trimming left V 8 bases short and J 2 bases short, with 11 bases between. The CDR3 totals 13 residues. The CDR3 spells CASGRQTTDTQYF. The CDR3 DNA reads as TGTGCCAGCGGCCGACAGACCACAGATACGCAGTATTTT.

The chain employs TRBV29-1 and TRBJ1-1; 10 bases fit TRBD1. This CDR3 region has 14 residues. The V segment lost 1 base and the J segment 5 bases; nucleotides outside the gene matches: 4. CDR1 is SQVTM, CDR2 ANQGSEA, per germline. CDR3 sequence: CSVEVGQGGTEAFF. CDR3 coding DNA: TGCAGCGTTGAAGTCGGACAGGGGGGGACTGAAGCTTTCTTT.

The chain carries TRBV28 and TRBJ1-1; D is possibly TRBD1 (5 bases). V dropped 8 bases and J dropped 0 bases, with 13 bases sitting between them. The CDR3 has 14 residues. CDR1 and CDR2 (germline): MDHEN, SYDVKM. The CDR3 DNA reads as TGTGCCAGCCGGGACCCGGGGATGAACACTGAAGCTTTCTTT. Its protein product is CASRDPGMNTEAFF. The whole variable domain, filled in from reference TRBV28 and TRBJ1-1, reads DVKVTQSSRYLVKRTGEKVFLECVQDMDHENMFWYRQDPGLGLRLIYFSYDVKMKEKGDIPEGYSVSREKKERFSLILESASTNQTSMYLCASRDPGMNTEAFFGQGTRLTVV.

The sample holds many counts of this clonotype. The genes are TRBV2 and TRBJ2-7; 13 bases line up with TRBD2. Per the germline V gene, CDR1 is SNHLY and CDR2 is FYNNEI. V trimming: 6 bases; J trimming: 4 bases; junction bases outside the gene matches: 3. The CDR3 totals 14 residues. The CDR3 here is CASRLAGGQYEQYF. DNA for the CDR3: TGTGCCAGCAGACTAGCGGGAGGGCAATACGAGCAGTACTTC.

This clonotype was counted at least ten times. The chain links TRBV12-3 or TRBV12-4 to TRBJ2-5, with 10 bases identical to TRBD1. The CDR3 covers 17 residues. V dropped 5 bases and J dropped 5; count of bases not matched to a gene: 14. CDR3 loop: CASSLGGQGIWWETQYF. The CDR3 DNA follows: TGTGCCAGCAGTCTAGGGGGACAGGGGATATGGTGGGAGACCCAGTACTTC.

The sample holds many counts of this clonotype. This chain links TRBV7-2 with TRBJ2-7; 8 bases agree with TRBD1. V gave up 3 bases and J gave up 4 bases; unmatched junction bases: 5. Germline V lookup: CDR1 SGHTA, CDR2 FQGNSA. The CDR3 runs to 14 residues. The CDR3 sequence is CASSFDRGSYEQYF. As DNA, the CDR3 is TGTGCCAGCAGCTTCGACAGGGGATCGTACGAGCAGTACTTC.